What follows describes a single T cell receptor beta chain. Produced via immunoSEQ multiplex PCR; TCRdb's table is partial and in-frame only. The table includes about 190,000 clones, 85% to 90% detected once. The source of the sample is a study of T cell responses to AZD1222 COVID-19 vaccine. This CDR3 has 14 residues. V gave up 4 bases and J gave up 4 bases, with 14 bases separating them. From germline, CDR1 is SGHNT and CDR2 YYREEE (reference sequence). The rearrangement uses TRBV5-4 and TRBJ1-1, with D unresolved. Material: peripheral blood, obtained on day 0 of AZD1222 vaccination. This clonotype originated in an adult in good health. CDR3 sequence (DNA): TGTGCCAGCAGCAGCCCTACGTGGAGCACTGAAGCTTTCTTT. Its protein is CASSSPTWSTEAFF. The variable domain in full, with the rest retrieved from reference TRBV5-4 and TRBJ1-1, is ETGVTQSPTHLIKTRGQQVTLRCSSQSGHNTVSWYQQALGQGPQFIFQYYREEENGRGNFPPRFSGLQFPNYSSELNVNALELDDSALYLCASSSPTWSTEAFFGQGTRLTVV.